The 29 T cell receptor beta chains in this list originate from one sample, sequenced in a study of human T cells and chemical hapten exposure. TCRdb passed the RACE reads through MiXCR, listing each CDR3 protein once. The table includes some 39,000 distinct CDR3 sequences, 7.5% to 8% detected once. Described time point: pre-sensitization, week 0. Treatment of the sample: therapeutic diphenylcyclopropenone sensitization with weekly scalp DPC. Sequenced here: whole blood, sampled in connection with sensitization to the hapten diphenylcyclopropenone (DPC). These receptors originate from a woman in her forties or fifties with alopecia areata. Some clones in this sample may be carry-over from other donors' samples.

This clonotype was counted many times. At one end the junction does not follow the germline gene, possibly because of a read error. V is TRBV12-3 or TRBV12-4 and J is TRBJ2-1; TRBD1 aligns across 8 bases. The CDR3 extends over 12 amino acids. CDR3 sequence reads: CASTAGGSLGIF. CDR3 coding DNA: TGTGCCAGCACTGCAGGGGGCTCCCTAGGGATCTTC.

This clonotype came up many times. The chain uses TRBV5-1 and TRBJ1-1, with D hard to call. The V and J ends lost 4 bases and 0 bases respectively, with 10 bases between them. CDR1 SGHRS and CDR2 YFSETQ come from the germline V gene. This CDR3 comprises 14 residues. The CDR3 here is CASSVDGMNTEAFF. As DNA, the CDR3 is TGCGCCAGCAGCGTGGACGGTATGAACACTGAAGCTTTCTTT.

This clonotype has a handful of counts. The rearrangement uses TRBV16 and TRBJ2-7; no firm D call. V lost 1 base and J 6 bases, leaving 4 bases between the germline ends. The CDR3 has 11 residues. Germline V gene lookup returns CDR1 KGHSY and CDR2 FQNENV. CDR3 loop: CASSQLAEQYF. For the CDR3, the DNA is TGTGCCAGCAGCCAATTGGCCGAGCAGTACTTC.

This clonotype was counted ten times or more. The chain couples TRBV3-1 to TRBJ1-2; D unresolved. V was clipped by 0 bases and J by 5 bases, with 19 bases between them. CDR1 and CDR2 from the germline V gene are LGHDT and YNNKEL (reference sequence). The CDR3 is made up of 17 amino acids. The CDR3 sequence: CASSQDTPPTGRYGYTF. The CDR3 DNA reads TGTGCCAGCAGCCAAGATACCCCGCCGACGGGGAGGTATGGCTACACCTTC.

This clonotype was detected many times. V gene TRBV7-9 combines with J gene TRBJ2-5; 10 nucleotides match TRBD1. J was trimmed by 4 bases and V by 0 bases; bases with no gene match: 2. The length of the CDR3 is 15 residues. The germline V gene encodes CDR1 SEHNR and CDR2 FQNEAQ (reference sequence). CDR3 sequence: CASSLAGTGAETQYF. In DNA, the CDR3 is TGTGCCAGCAGCTTAGCGGGGACAGGGGCAGAGACCCAGTACTTC.

This clonotype was observed many times. This rearrangement joins TRBV18 to TRBJ2-1; possible D gene TRBD2, 5 bases. This CDR3 contains 16 residues. Germline V CDR1 and CDR2: KGHSH, LQKENI. The V end was cut by 6 bases, the J end by 6 bases, with 21 bases between. The CDR3 sequence: CASSGIRLAGPNEQFF. Written as DNA, the CDR3 is TGTGCCAGCTCGGGTATCCGCCTAGCAGGACCCAATGAGCAGTTCTTC.

This clonotype was picked up many times. This chain links TRBV7-9 with TRBJ2-4; D is possibly TRBD1 (5 bases). The germline gives CDR1 SEHNR, CDR2 FQNEAQ (reference sequence). The CDR3 loop spans 13 amino acids. V shed 6 bases and J shed 3 bases, with 9 bases lying between them. The CDR3 here is CASRGQGKNIQYF. The DNA of the CDR3 is TGTGCCAGCAGGGGCCAGGGCAAAAACATTCAGTACTTC.

This clonotype showed up just a few times. The chain couples TRBV30 to TRBJ2-1; TRBD2 might be the D (6 bases). The CDR3 is 15 amino acids. Germline-derived CDR1 and CDR2 are GTSNPN and SVGIG (reference sequence). With 0 bases removed from V and 4 bases from J, the gap between germline ends came to 13 bases. DNA for the CDR3: TGTGCCTGGAGTGTACTTAGCGGCCCTTACAATGAGCAGTTCTTC. It translates to CAWSVLSGPYNEQFF.

The table lists this clonotype with many counts. The chain employs TRBV5-3 and TRBJ2-7, with D possibly being TRBD1 (7 bases). TRBV5-3 is an ORF, with its function uncertain. The CDR3 runs 16 residues. V lost 0 bases to trimming and J lost 2 bases, with 15 bases between them. The CDR3 DNA sequence: TGTGCCAGAAGCTTGGGAAAGGAGGGGGCGACCTACGAGCAGTACTTC. It translates to CARSLGKEGATYEQYF.

This clonotype was seen only a few times. The V and J genes are TRBV7-3 and TRBJ1-1, with TRBD1 matching 7 bases. Germline values: CDR1 SGHTA, CDR2 FQGTGA. The CDR3 spans 17 residues. V lost 5 bases, J lost 0 bases, and 12 bases stayed unmatched. CDR3 nucleotide sequence: TGTGCCAGCAGCCAGAGACAGGGTTTGTCAATGAACACTGAAGCTTTCTTT. Amino acid sequence: CASSQRQGLSMNTEAFF.

This clonotype has a count of ten or more. The genes are TRBV7-9 and TRBJ2-7, with a tentative D call TRBD1 (6 bases). This CDR3 region has 14 residues. Germline V CDR1 and CDR2: SEHNR, FQNEAQ (reference sequence). V was shortened by 5 bases and J by 1 base, with 12 bases between the two germline ends. The CDR3 sequence: CASSQRDISYEQYF. The DNA of the CDR3 is TGTGCCAGCAGCCAACGGGACATTTCCTACGAGCAGTACTTC.

The chain has TRBV18 and TRBJ2-1; D is possibly TRBD2 (5 bases). The CDR3 runs 16 residues. The V end lost 5 bases, the J end lost 0 bases, and 14 bases lay between the germline ends. CDR1 and CDR2 from the germline V gene are KGHSH and LQKENI. CDR3 region: CASSILDMSSYNEQFF. The CDR3 DNA sequence: TGTGCCAGCTCAATACTAGACATGAGCTCCTACAATGAGCAGTTCTTC.

This clonotype has just a few counts. The chain couples TRBV9 to TRBJ1-1, with 9 bases identical to TRBD1. CDR1 and CDR2 (germline): SGDLS, YYNGEE. V was clipped by 0 bases and J by 10 bases; unmatched bases: 7. This CDR3 spans 14 amino acids. For the CDR3, the DNA is TGTGCCAGCAGCGTAGACTACAGGGGGCGTGTAGCTTTCTTT. Its protein is CASSVDYRGRVAFF.

This clonotype was counted ten times or more. The J gene is TRBJ2-7, the V gene TRBV14, with D uncertain. Trimming removed 1 base from V and 2 bases from J, with 9 bases in between. This CDR3 is 14 amino acids long. The germline gives CDR1 SGHDN, CDR2 FVKESK. The CDR3 coding sequence is TGTGCCAGCAGCCAAGGGTTACAGACCTACGAGCAGTACTTC. This codes for CASSQGLQTYEQYF.

The rearrangement links TRBV7-2 to TRBJ2-1, with TRBD2 as a possible D gene (6 bases). The CDR3 consists of 15 residues. The V gene's germline CDR1 is SGHTA and CDR2 FQGNSA. V was trimmed by 2 bases and J by 3 bases, leaving 11 bases between them. In DNA form, the CDR3 reads TGTGCCAGCAGCTTAAAAGCGGGCAACTACAATGAGCAGTTCTTC. Translating it yields CASSLKAGNYNEQFF.

This clonotype showed up many times. The chain carries TRBV7-9 and TRBJ1-2; TRBD1 is a possible D gene (5 bases). V was shortened by 0 bases and J by 13 bases, with 12 bases between the two germline ends. Germline values: CDR1 SEHNR, CDR2 FQNEAQ (reference sequence). There are 12 residues in the CDR3. The CDR3 region has the DNA TGTGCCAGCAGCTTAGCGGTAGGGGATCGCACCTTC. Amino acid sequence: CASSLAVGDRTF. The full variable domain, its missing parts supplied by reference TRBV7-9 and TRBJ1-2, is DTGVSQNPRHKITKRGQNVTFRCDPISEHNRLYWYRQTLGQGPEFLTYFQNEAQLEKSRLLSDRFSAERPKGSFSTLEIQRTEQGDSAMYLCASSLAVGDRTFGSGTRLTVV.

Only a few counts were recorded for this clonotype. The rearrangement uses TRBV5-1 and TRBJ2-7, with a possible D match to TRBD2 (6 bases). Germline V lookup: CDR1 SGHRS, CDR2 YFSETQ. CDR3 length: 13 amino acids. Trimming pared 4 bases from V and 6 bases from J, leaving 14 bases between. CDR3 DNA: TGCGCCAGCAGCGGGGGGACTCTCCTCGAGCAGTACTTC. Its translation: CASSGGTLLEQYF.

This clonotype was counted ten times or more. CDR3 sequence: CASSPGQNYGYTF. CDR3 coding DNA: TGTGCCAGCAGCCCTGGACAGAACTATGGCTACACCTTC. This chain links TRBV11-2 with TRBJ1-2; TRBD1 is a possible D gene (6 bases). The germline V gene encodes CDR1 SGHAT and CDR2 FQNNGV. Trimming pared 5 bases from V and 2 bases from J, leaving 9 bases between. The CDR3 extends over 13 amino acids.

This clonotype was detected ten times or more. The CDR3 bases are TGCAGCGTGGCCGGGACAGGGGGAAGCTATGGCTACACCTTC. Its protein product is CSVAGTGGSYGYTF. This chain connects TRBV29-1 to TRBJ1-2, with 11 bases identical to TRBD1. The CDR3 is 14 residues long. Germline V lookup: CDR1 SQVTM, CDR2 ANQGSEA. Losses at the gene ends were 6 bases for V and 4 bases for J; bases not matched to a gene: 7.

This clonotype showed up many times. The gene calls are TRBV20-1 and TRBJ2-3, with 11 bases that match TRBD2. The length of the CDR3 is 19 residues. V was pared by 0 bases and J by 0 bases, with 11 bases of the junction left unmatched. Germline CDR1 DFQATT, CDR2 SNEGSKA (reference sequence). The CDR3 nucleotides are TGCAGTGCTAGAGATCCCGCGTTCAGACTAGCGGGGAGCACAGATACGCAGTATTTT. Translation: CSARDPAFRLAGSTDTQYF.

The V call is TRBV3-1, the J call TRBJ2-7; D is ambiguous. The CDR3 is 12 amino acids. The germline V and J ends were trimmed by 4 bases and 9 bases, with 13 bases remaining between them. The germline V gene has CDR1 LGHDT and CDR2 YNNKEL (reference sequence). CDR3 bases: TGTGCCAGCAGCCTCATGTCCGGGCGGCAGTACTTC. Protein product: CASSLMSGRQYF.

The chain links TRBV7-9 to TRBJ1-1, with no clear D. The germline gives CDR1 SEHNR, CDR2 FQNEAQ (reference sequence). The CDR3 sequence is 13 residues long. The ends were cut back, 0 bases at V and 6 bases at J, with 8 bases in the middle. CDR3: CASSLAGVPEAFF. The DNA for the CDR3 is TGTGCCAGCAGCTTAGCTGGGGTCCCTGAAGCTTTCTTT.

This clonotype was observed at least ten times. The chain joins TRBV24-1 to TRBJ2-5; a possible D gene is TRBD1 (6 bases). CDR1 and CDR2 (germline): KGHDR, SFDVKD. This CDR3 has 13 amino acids. V lost 9 bases to trimming and J lost 3 bases, with 13 bases between them. The CDR3 reads CATGRGGEETQYF. CDR3 DNA sequence: TGTGCCACCGGTCGAGGGGGAGAAGAGACCCAGTACTTC.

J is TRBJ2-7 and V is TRBV28; D is possibly TRBD1 (6 bases). Germline CDR1 is MDHEN and CDR2 is SYDVKM. V was pared by 4 bases and J by 10 bases, with 14 bases between. The CDR3 is 12 amino acids. The CDR3 sequence: CASSSNRVSQYF. The CDR3 region has the DNA TGTGCCAGCAGTTCCAACAGGGTCTCCCAGTACTTC. Variable domain in full (rest from reference TRBV28 and TRBJ2-7): DVKVTQSSRYLVKRTGEKVFLECVQDMDHENMFWYRQDPGLGLRLIYFSYDVKMKEKGDIPEGYSVSREKKERFSLILESASTNQTSMYLCASSSNRVSQYFGPGTRLTVT.

This chain connects TRBV7-3 to TRBJ1-1; 12 bases align to TRBD1. From germline, CDR1 is SGHTA and CDR2 FQGTGA. This CDR3 spans 17 amino acids. Trimming removed 2 bases from V and 1 base from J; junction bases left unmatched: 5. The CDR3 nucleotides read TGTGCCAGCAGCTTAGCCGGGACAGGGGGCGCGAACACTGAAGCTTTCTTT. Encoded protein: CASSLAGTGGANTEAFF.

V is TRBV20-1 and J is TRBJ2-7; D unresolved. Looked up from germline, CDR1 is DFQATT and CDR2 is SNEGSKA (reference sequence). The CDR3 extends over 14 amino acids. V shed 5 bases and J shed 0 bases, with 14 bases lying between them. The chain's CDR3 is CSAARAGRSYEQYF. The CDR3 DNA is TGCAGTGCTGCTAGGGCAGGTCGCTCCTACGAGCAGTACTTC.

This clonotype was observed many times. The V call is TRBV19, the J call TRBJ2-7, with TRBD1 identical over 7 bases. The germline V gene has CDR1 LNHDA and CDR2 SQIVND (reference sequence). The junction had 8 bases not matched to a gene; V was cut back by 7 bases and J by 5 bases. The CDR3 is 13 residues long. Here the CDR3 DNA reads TGTGCCAGTAATAATGCAGGGGGACACGAGCAGTACTTC. Translated, it gives CASNNAGGHEQYF.

This clonotype appeared many times. The chain carries TRBV4-2 and TRBJ2-6; D gene unclear. The CDR3 is made up of 19 amino acids. Germline CDR1 reads LGHNA; CDR2 reads YNFKEQ. Trimming pared 2 bases from V and 0 bases from J, leaving 17 bases between. The CDR3 DNA reads as TGTGCCAGCAGCCAAAACGCAAGGGCCGTTAGCTCTGGGGCCAACGTCCTGACTTTC. Residues: CASSQNARAVSSGANVLTF.

This clonotype occurred many times. The chain carries TRBV9 and TRBJ1-1, with D unresolved. The CDR3 has 15 amino acids. V lost 4 bases, J lost 0 bases, and 13 bases lay in between. Germline CDR1 and CDR2: SGDLS and YYNGEE. The CDR3 coding sequence is TGTGCCAGCAGCCCCAACGTCTTCATGAACACTGAAGCTTTCTTT. The encoded protein is CASSPNVFMNTEAFF.